This T cell receptor beta chain originates from a study of blood T cell repertoires in COVID-19. The wider study: Samples came from the United States, Italy and Spain, spanning acute and convalescent COVID-19. PBMCs, B-cell-depleted T cells, or T cells provided the cDNA or gDNA that made up the material.

Under the authors' procedure: Reference gene primer amplification gave nucleated cell count estimates. The method was immunoSEQ multiplex PCR; TCRdb's version includes in-frame clones alone and lacks a portion of them. The DNA was the basis for D and trimming; V, J and clone size are from that table. The sample has some 80,000 clones; approximately 86% are singletons. The CDR3 covers 15 residues. V shed 7 bases and J shed 0 bases, with 10 bases lying between them. Germline-derived CDR1 and CDR2 are ENHRY and SYGVKD. The chain employs TRBV10-3 and TRBJ2-6; no firm D call. Sequenced sample: peripheral blood. This clonotype originated in a human donor in a cohort sampled during active COVID-19. CDR3 sequence (DNA): TGTGCCATCACAGCGACGGGCTCTGGGGCCAACGTCCTGACTTTC. Translated, it gives CAITATGSGANVLTF.